The rows below give T cell receptor beta chains drawn from one sample of a study of technical replicates of blood from four donors. Sequencing was performed with immunoSEQ multiplex PCR; in TCRdb, only in-frame clones are kept and a portion is missing. Of approximately 79,000 clones in the sample, approximately 96% were seen once. Sequenced material: T cells isolated from PBMCs. All receptors derive from a human donor in good health. The CDR3 runs from the conserved cysteine through the conserved F or W. The order of the fields is clone size, V gene, D gene, J gene, CDR3 DNA, CDR3 protein. A D gene is named only where the DNA matches it firmly. Size is stated for part of the rows, as once, few or many counts, or as a class when the clone is expanded.

NA,TRBV11-2,NA,TRBJ2-5,TGTGCCAGCAGCCACCCCCAGGGGAACCAGTACTTC,CASSHPQGNQYF
NA,TRBV2,TRBD2,TRBJ2-3,TGTGCCAGTGGGATTAGCGTGGGGAGGGGCACAGATACGCAGTATTTT,CASGISVGRGTDTQYF
NA,TRBV9,TRBD1,TRBJ2-3,TGTGCCAGCAGCCCGACAGGGGGCAACTCAGATACGCAGTATTTT,CASSPTGGNSDTQYF
NA,TRBV11-3,TRBD2,TRBJ2-7,TGTGCCAGCACCAAAACCGGGGGGGTCTCCTACGAGCAGTACTTC,CASTKTGGVSYEQYF
NA,TRBV11-2,NA,TRBJ1-5,TGTGCCAGCAGCCACAGGGATAGCAATCAGCCCCAGCATTTT,CASSHRDSNQPQHF
once,TRBV28,NA,TRBJ1-3,TGTGCCAGCAGTCATAGAACAGAGGGAATATATTTT,CASSHRTEGIYF
NA,TRBV6-6,TRBD1,TRBJ2-7,TGTGCCACTAGGACAGGGAACTCCAACGAGCAGTACTTC,CATRTGNSNEQYF
NA,TRBV28,NA,TRBJ2-5,TGTGCCAGCAGTTTTCGAGGGGGGGCAGGCGAGACCCAGTACTTC,CASSFRGGAGETQYF
once,TRBV27,NA,TRBJ2-7,TGTGCCAGCAGTTTTTGGACAGCCCGTCCCTACGAGCAGTACTTC,CASSFWTARPYEQYF
NA,TRBV11-2,TRBD1,TRBJ1-1,TGTGCCAGCAGCGGCGGGCTAAGGGGGCGGAACACTGAAGCTTTCTTT,CASSGGLRGRNTEAFF
NA,TRBV4-2,TRBD2,TRBJ2-2,TGTGCCAGCAGCCAGGGACTAGCCTCGAACACCGGGGAGCTGTTTTTT,CASSQGLASNTGELFF
NA,TRBV9,NA,TRBJ1-1,TGTGCCAGCAGCGAGAGGGACACTGAAGCTTTCTTT,CASSERDTEAFF
NA,TRBV19,NA,TRBJ1-1,TGTGCCAGTAGTGAGCAGGGGACGAACACTGAAGCTTTCTTT,CASSEQGTNTEAFF
NA,TRBV7-3,TRBD2,TRBJ2-5,TGTGCCAGCAGCTGGCGGGGGACCCGGGAAGAGACCCAGTACTTC,CASSWRGTREETQYF
NA,TRBV29-1,NA,TRBJ2-2,TGCAGCGTCCAGGGGTTTGGCACCGGGGAGCTGTTTTTT,CSVQGFGTGELFF
NA,TRBV30,TRBD1,TRBJ1-6,TGTGCCTGGAGTCCGGGACAGTCTTCTTCACCCCTCCACTTT,CAWSPGQSSSPLHF
NA,TRBV30,TRBD1,TRBJ1-1,TGTGCCTGGAGTATCGGGGCAGGGGGTAGCACTGAAGCTTTCTTT,CAWSIGAGGSTEAFF
NA,TRBV25-1,TRBD2,TRBJ2-1,TGTGCCAGCAGTGAATTTCTAGCGGACAATGAGCAGTTCTTC,CASSEFLADNEQFF
NA,TRBV27,TRBD2,TRBJ2-1,TGTGCCAGCAGTTTATCGGGACTAGCACAATTGAATGAGCAGTTCTTC,CASSLSGLAQLNEQFF
NA,TRBV7-6,TRBD1,TRBJ1-1,TGTGCCAGCAGCTCCACTTATTTTGACAGGGCCAGAGTTAAGAACACTGAAGCTTTCTTT,CASSSTYFDRARVKNTEAFF
NA,TRBV4-1,NA,TRBJ2-7,TGCGCCAGCAGCCAAGTGCAGGGCTCAATCAACGAGCAGTACTTC,CASSQVQGSINEQYF
NA,TRBV2,NA,TRBJ2-2,TGTGCCAGCAGTCGACAGACGAACACCGGGGAGCTGTTTTTT,CASSRQTNTGELFF
NA,TRBV2,NA,TRBJ2-2,TGTGCCAGCCAGGGGACATTAGACACCGGGGAGCTGTTTTTT,CASQGTLDTGELFF
NA,TRBV4-2,NA,TRBJ2-3,TGTGCCAGCAGTCGAGACTATTTCACGGATACGCAGTATTTT,CASSRDYFTDTQYF
NA,TRBV6-4,NA,TRBJ1-2,TGTGCCAGCAGTGTCCGCGCAGGGAACTATGGCTACACCTTC,CASSVRAGNYGYTF
once,TRBV30,TRBD1,TRBJ1-2,TGTGCCTGGAGTATAGGGGGCTCGGATGGCTACACCTTC,CAWSIGGSDGYTF
NA,TRBV28,NA,TRBJ1-1,TGTGCCAGCAGTCCCCATACAACTAAGAGGTATGGCACTGAAGCTTTCTTT,CASSPHTTKRYGTEAFF
NA,TRBV28,NA,TRBJ2-2,TGTGCCAGCAGGGGCCCCCTACCCACCGGGGAGCTGTTTTTT,CASRGPLPTGELFF
NA,TRBV7-3,NA,TRBJ2-5,TGTGCCAGCAGCAAACAGAATCAAGAGACCCAGTACTTC,CASSKQNQETQYF
once,TRBV10-3,TRBD2,TRBJ2-2,TGTGCCATCAGACGAACTAGCGGGAGGGCCTCTGGGGAGCTGTTTTTT,CAIRRTSGRASGELFF
NA,TRBV30,NA,TRBJ2-3,TGTGCCTGGAGCCGCTCGGGGGACACAGATACGCAGTATTTT,CAWSRSGDTDTQYF
NA,TRBV21-1,NA,TRBJ2-1,TGTGCCAGCAGCAACCTCCGGACTAGCGAGTACAATGAGCAGTTCTTC,CASSNLRTSEYNEQFF
once,TRBV28,TRBD2,TRBJ2-2,TGTGCATCGGCTAGCGGGAGTGTAAACACCGGGGAGCTGTTTTTT,CASASGSVNTGELFF
once,TRBV28,TRBD1,TRBJ2-7,TGTGCCAGTTCCGGGACAGGGAAGACCTACGAGCAGTACTTC,CASSGTGKTYEQYF
NA,TRBV29-1,TRBD2,TRBJ2-4,TGCAGCGTTTCTAAAGCGATAGCGGGGAGGAAAAACATTCAGTACTTC,CSVSKAIAGRKNIQYF
NA,TRBV6-1,NA,TRBJ2-7,TGTGCCAGCAGTGAAGTACAGGGTACCTACGAGCAGTACTTC,CASSEVQGTYEQYF
NA,TRBV7-9,NA,TRBJ1-5,TGTGCCAGCAGCTTGGGACTAGGCAATCAGCCCCAGCATTTT,CASSLGLGNQPQHF
once,TRBV7-9,NA,TRBJ2-2,TGTGCCAGCAGCTTACAGGGTGGAGGGGAGCTGTTTTTT,CASSLQGGGELFF
NA,TRBV9,NA,TRBJ1-1,TGTGCCAGCAGTGTACTCACAGGGTCCGGAGCTTTCTTT,CASSVLTGSGAFF
NA,TRBV7-9,NA,TRBJ2-1,TGTGCCAGCAGCCCGGCGGGGCACAATGAGCAGTTCTTC,CASSPAGHNEQFF
NA,TRBV27,NA,TRBJ2-7,TGTGCCAGCAGTTACAGGGCTTCCTACGAGCAGTACTTC,CASSYRASYEQYF